Listed below are T cell receptor beta chains from one sample, sequenced in a study of cytomegalovirus exposure and HLA in healthy donors. The protocol was immunoSEQ multiplex PCR, while the TCRdb copy is restricted to in-frame clones and leaves out a portion. The sample carries about 190,000 clones, about four fifths recorded once. The sequencing sample was made of PBMCs. The receptors here all came from a woman younger than 45 in good health and CMV-seropositive. The CDR3 runs from the conserved cysteine through the conserved F or W. D genes are given only for firm matches. Clone size is not always given. Where it is, it says once, few, many or a class for expanded clones.

d_gene	j_gene	abundance	v_gene	CDR3aa	CDR3nt
-	TRBJ1-4	-	TRBV5-1	CASRTQATNEKLFF	TGCGCCAGCAGAACACAGGCAACTAATGAAAAACTGTTTTTT
TRBD2	TRBJ2-7	-	TRBV10-3	CAISGSGSYEQYF	TGTGCCATCAGCGGGAGCGGGAGCTACGAGCAGTACTTC
TRBD2	TRBJ2-5	-	TRBV5-1	CASSPLLAGDTLGTQYF	TGCGCCAGCAGCCCCTTACTAGCGGGGGATACGTTAGGGACCCAGTACTTC
TRBD1	TRBJ1-2	-	TRBV29-1	CSVEEPGTGGLFYGYTF	TGCAGCGTTGAAGAACCCGGGACAGGGGGCCTTTTCTATGGCTACACCTTC
-	TRBJ1-2	-	TRBV6-5	CASSRPSFEGYTF	TGTGCCAGCAGTCGACCTAGCTTTGAGGGCTACACCTTC
TRBD1	TRBJ1-2	few	TRBV6-1	CASSGDRSLYGYTF	TGTGCCAGCAGTGGGGACAGGTCCCTCTATGGCTACACCTTC
-	TRBJ2-3	-	TRBV11-2	CASSFQGSRITDTQYF	TGTGCCAGCAGCTTTCAGGGGTCGCGGATCACAGATACGCAGTATTTT
-	TRBJ1-1	-	TRBV5-1	CASSSEPDTEAFF	TGCGCCAGCAGCTCTGAGCCTGACACTGAAGCTTTCTTT
TRBD2	TRBJ2-1	-	TRBV27	CASGIAGDEQFF	TGTGCCAGCGGAATAGCGGGAGATGAGCAGTTCTTC
-	TRBJ1-2	-	TRBV23-1	CASSQSGTPANYGYTF	TGCGCCAGCAGTCAATCAGGGACACCGGCTAACTATGGCTACACCTTC
-	TRBJ2-2	-	TRBV19	CASSERGRGKTGELFF	TGTGCCAGTAGTGAGCGAGGGCGGGGAAAGACCGGGGAGCTGTTTTTT
-	TRBJ1-2	-	TRBV5-6	CASSPRGPPSYGYTF	TGTGCCAGCAGCCCGCGGGGACCTCCAAGCTATGGCTACACCTTC
-	TRBJ1-2	once	TRBV5-6	CASTLRGDIYGYTF	TGTGCCAGCACCCTACGGGGGGACATCTATGGCTACACCTTC
TRBD2	TRBJ2-1	-	TRBV19	CASSIGGTSGQEQFF	TGTGCCAGTAGTATAGGAGGAACTAGCGGGCAGGAGCAGTTCTTC
TRBD1	TRBJ1-2	-	TRBV5-4	CASSSSRGHDGYTF	TGTGCCAGCAGCTCATCCAGGGGGCACGATGGCTACACCTTC
TRBD1	TRBJ2-7	-	TRBV5-6	CASSTLRDRGPYEQYF	TGTGCCAGCAGTACCCTTCGAGACAGGGGTCCCTACGAGCAGTACTTC
TRBD1	TRBJ1-1	-	TRBV4-3	CASSQRTGGDTEAFF	TGCGCCAGCAGCCAACGTACAGGGGGGGACACTGAAGCTTTCTTT
-	TRBJ1-4	-	TRBV23-1	CASSPTVTREKLFF	TGCGCCAGCAGTCCGACAGTAACGAGAGAAAAACTGTTTTTT
TRBD2	TRBJ2-5	few	TRBV7-6	CASSDHRLAGGGETQYF	TGTGCCAGCAGCGACCACCGACTAGCGGGAGGGGGAGAGACCCAGTACTTC
TRBD2	TRBJ2-3	-	TRBV11-3	CASSFRLAGVSDTQYF	TGTGCCAGCAGCTTCAGGCTAGCGGGAGTGTCAGATACGCAGTATTTT
-	TRBJ2-1	once	TRBV5-1	CASSLSGLQGNEQFF	TGCGCCAGCAGCTTATCAGGCTTACAGGGCAATGAGCAGTTCTTC
TRBD2	TRBJ2-7	-	TRBV19	CASSRTSGGYEQYF	TGTGCCAGTAGTAGGACTAGCGGGGGATACGAGCAGTACTTC
TRBD1	TRBJ2-4	-	TRBV6-6	CASSYDAGGAKNIQYF	TGTGCCAGCAGTTACGACGCAGGGGGAGCCAAAAACATTCAGTACTTC
TRBD1	TRBJ2-7	once	TRBV2	CASSLRQGSYEQYF	TGTGCCAGCAGCCTCCGACAGGGGTCCTACGAGCAGTACTTC
TRBD1	TRBJ1-1	-	TRBV7-9	CASSLGDRGTEAFF	TGTGCCAGCAGCTTAGGGGACAGGGGGACTGAAGCTTTCTTT
TRBD2	TRBJ2-7	few	TRBV10-3	CAISESTGLAYF	TGTGCCATCAGTGAGTCGACGGGACTAGCGTACTTC
TRBD1	TRBJ1-1	-	TRBV15	CATSRDTRQGEWTEAFF	TGTGCCACCAGCAGAGATACCCGACAGGGGGAGTGGACTGAAGCTTTCTTT
-	TRBJ1-5	few	TRBV9	CASSPYPVSQPQHF	TGTGCCAGCAGCCCCTACCCTGTAAGTCAGCCCCAGCATTTT
TRBD1	TRBJ2-7	-	TRBV19	CASSSLWDSSYEQYF	TGTGCCAGTAGTAGCCTTTGGGACAGTTCCTACGAGCAGTACTTC
-	TRBJ1-5	-	TRBV5-1	CASSSDSNSNQPQHF	TGCGCCAGCAGCTCCGACAGCAATAGCAATCAGCCCCAGCATTTT
TRBD1	TRBJ2-7	-	TRBV11-2	CASSYRGREQYF	TGTGCCAGCAGCTACAGGGGGCGGGAGCAGTACTTC
-	TRBJ1-1	-	TRBV15	CATSRDKGKGGRYLGNTEAFF	TGTGCCACCAGCAGAGATAAAGGAAAAGGAGGGCGCTATTTGGGGAACACTGAAGCTTTCTTT
TRBD2	TRBJ2-3	-	TRBV10-3	CAISGSGGTDTQYF	TGTGCCATCAGTGGGAGCGGGGGGACAGATACGCAGTATTTT
-	TRBJ1-2	-	TRBV5-4	CASSLEEGYGYTF	TGTGCCAGCAGCTTGGAAGAGGGCTATGGCTACACCTTC
TRBD1	TRBJ1-1	-	TRBV6-1	CASSAQGQGPKNTEAFF	TGTGCCAGCAGTGCCCAGGGACAGGGGCCGAAGAACACTGAAGCTTTCTTT
TRBD2	TRBJ2-1	once	TRBV5-4	CASSFSGLAGGRNDNEQFF	TGTGCCAGCAGCTTCTCGGGACTAGCGGGGGGGCGAAACGATAATGAGCAGTTCTTC
TRBD1	TRBJ1-2	-	TRBV6-5	CASSGTEEGYTF	TGTGCCAGCAGTGGGACAGAAGAAGGCTACACCTTC
TRBD1	TRBJ1-2	many	TRBV11-1	CASSFGQGDGYTF	TGTGCCAGCAGCTTTGGACAGGGAGATGGCTACACCTTC
TRBD2	TRBJ2-2	few	TRBV4-1	CASRASGGITGELFF	TGCGCCAGCCGAGCTAGCGGGGGGATCACCGGGGAGCTGTTTTTT
TRBD1	TRBJ2-7	-	TRBV6-5	CASSYAYRGGEQYF	TGTGCCAGCAGTTACGCTTACAGGGGCGGCGAGCAGTACTTC
-	TRBJ2-5	-	TRBV7-9	CASSSTYQETQYF	TGTGCCAGCAGCTCTACCTATCAAGAGACCCAGTACTTC
-	TRBJ1-1	once	TRBV7-9	CASSLEQGVNTEAFF	TGTGCCAGCAGCTTAGAACAGGGAGTGAACACTGAAGCTTTCTTT